Below are 8 T cell receptor beta chains sequenced from a single sample in a study of cytomegalovirus exposure and HLA in healthy donors. Primers included in the PCR were 60 Vbeta and 13 Jbeta primers. Produced via immunoSEQ multiplex PCR; TCRdb's table is partial and in-frame only. The sample yields roughly 83,000 clones, about 81% seen once. The source material was PBMCs. Every receptor here comes from a man in his fifties or sixties in good health and CMV-seronegative.

This clone was picked up one time. The chain joins TRBV7-9 to TRBJ2-3; 7 bases align to TRBD1. V was pared by 5 bases and J by 6 bases, with 8 bases of the junction left unmatched. The V gene's germline CDR1 is SEHNR and CDR2 FQNEAQ (reference sequence). This CDR3 is 14 amino acids long. CDR3 in amino acids: CASSPRQGSDTQYF. In nucleotides, the CDR3 is TGTGCCAGCAGCCCTAGACAGGGCAGCGATACGCAGTATTTT.

The chain recombines TRBV4-2 with TRBJ2-1; 11 bases map to TRBD2. The CDR3 runs 16 residues. The germline gives CDR1 LGHNA, CDR2 YNFKEQ. With 0 bases clipped from V and 9 bases from J, the junction kept 7 bases outside the gene matches. The CDR3 sequence: CASSQDQLAGEAEQFF. As DNA, the CDR3 is TGTGCCAGCAGCCAAGACCAACTAGCGGGGGAAGCTGAGCAGTTCTTC.

J is TRBJ2-3 and V is TRBV9; D uncertain. The CDR3 runs to 15 residues. Germline lookup yields CDR1 SGDLS and CDR2 YYNGEE. Trimming shortened V by 6 bases and J by 1 base, and 15 bases separated the two germline ends. The CDR3 here is CASNIMGSRTDTQYF. CDR3 DNA sequence: TGTGCCAGCAATATTATGGGCAGCCGCACAGATACGCAGTATTTT.

V gene TRBV10-3 combines with J gene TRBJ2-1; the match to TRBD1 covers 7 bases. The germline CDR1 and CDR2 sequences are ENHRY and SYGVKD. V shed 11 bases and J 9 bases; nucleotides not matched to a gene: 7. The CDR3 has 11 residues. The CDR3 protein is CAVTTGREQFF. Here the CDR3 DNA reads TGTGCCGTGACGACAGGGCGTGAGCAGTTCTTC.

This clone was observed once. This chain joins TRBV18 and TRBJ2-3, with D possibly being TRBD1 (6 bases). CDR3 length: 14 residues. V lost 2 bases and J 5 bases, leaving 11 bases between the germline ends. The germline V gene encodes CDR1 KGHSH and CDR2 LQKENI. This chain's CDR3 is CASSPMGAKDTQYF. CDR3 DNA sequence: TGTGCCAGCTCACCAATGGGGGCGAAAGATACGCAGTATTTT.

This clone has just one count. The chain carries TRBV29-1 and TRBJ2-1; perhaps TRBD2 as D (7 bases). The CDR3 is made up of 15 amino acids. Per germline, CDR1 SQVTM and CDR2 ANQGSEA. V was pared by 5 bases and J by 3 bases, with 17 bases between. In DNA, the CDR3 is TGCAGCGTTTGTGGATCGGGGGGCCTCTACAATGAGCAGTTCTTC. Encoded protein: CSVCGSGGLYNEQFF.

This clone showed up just a few times. The chain carries TRBV5-6 and TRBJ1-2; TRBD1 is a possible D gene (5 bases). V dropped 2 bases and J dropped 2 bases, with 16 bases sitting between them. Germline-derived CDR1 and CDR2 are SGHDT and YYEEEE. This CDR3 has 16 amino acids. The CDR3 bases are TGTGCCAGCAGCTTAGTAGGGGCCCATTTGAACTATGGCTACACCTTC. Encoded protein: CASSLVGAHLNYGYTF. The whole variable domain, remainder taken from reference TRBV5-6 and TRBJ1-2, is DAGVTQSPTHLIKTRGQQVTLRCSPKSGHDTVSWYQQALGQGPQFIFQYYEEEERQRGNFPDRFSGHQFPNYSSELNVNALLLGDSALYLCASSLVGAHLNYGYTFGSGTRLTVV.

This clone has just one count. The chain links TRBV7-2 to TRBJ2-7; D gene ambiguous. This CDR3 is built from 11 residues. Trimming left V 7 bases short and J 3 bases short, with 7 bases between. Germline CDR1 SGHTA, CDR2 FQGNSA. The CDR3 spells CASIGGYEQYF. The CDR3 nucleotides read TGTGCCAGCATCGGCGGCTACGAGCAGTACTTC.